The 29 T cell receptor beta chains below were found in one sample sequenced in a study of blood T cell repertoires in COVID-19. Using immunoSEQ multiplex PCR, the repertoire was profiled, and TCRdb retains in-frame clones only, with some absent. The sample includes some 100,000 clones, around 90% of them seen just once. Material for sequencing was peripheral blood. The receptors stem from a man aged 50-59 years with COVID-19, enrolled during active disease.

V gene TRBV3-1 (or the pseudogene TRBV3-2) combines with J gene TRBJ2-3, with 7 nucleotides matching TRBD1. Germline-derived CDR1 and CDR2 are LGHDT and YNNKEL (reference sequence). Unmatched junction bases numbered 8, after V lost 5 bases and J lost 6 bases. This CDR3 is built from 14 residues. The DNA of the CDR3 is TGTGCCAGCAGCGGAGAGGGGGCCAGGGATACGCAGTATTTT. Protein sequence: CASSGEGARDTQYF.

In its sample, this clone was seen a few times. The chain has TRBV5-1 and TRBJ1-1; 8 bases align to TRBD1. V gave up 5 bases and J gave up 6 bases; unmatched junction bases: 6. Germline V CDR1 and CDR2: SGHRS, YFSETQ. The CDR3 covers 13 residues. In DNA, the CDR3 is TGCGCCAGCAGTCAGGGGGCGGGGTCTGAAGCTTTCTTT. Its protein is CASSQGAGSEAFF. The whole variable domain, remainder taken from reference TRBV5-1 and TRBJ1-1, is KAGVTQTPRYLIKTRGQQVTLSCSPISGHRSVSWYQQTPGQGLQFLFEYFSETQRNKGNFPGRFSGRQFSNSRSEMNVSTLELGDSALYLCASSQGAGSEAFFGQGTRLTVV.

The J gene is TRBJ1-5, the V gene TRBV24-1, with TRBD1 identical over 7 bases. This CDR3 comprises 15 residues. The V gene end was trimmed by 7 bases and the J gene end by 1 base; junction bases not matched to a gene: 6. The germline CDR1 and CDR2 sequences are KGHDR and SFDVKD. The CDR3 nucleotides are TGTGCCACCAGCATCGGCAGGGGGAGCAATCAGCCCCAGCATTTT. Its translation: CATSIGRGSNQPQHF.

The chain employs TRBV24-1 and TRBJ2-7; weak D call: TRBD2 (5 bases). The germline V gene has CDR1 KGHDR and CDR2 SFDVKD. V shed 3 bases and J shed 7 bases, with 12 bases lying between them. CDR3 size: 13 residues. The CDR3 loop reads CATSDPGFMEQYF. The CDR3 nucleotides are TGTGCCACCAGTGATCCGGGATTTATGGAGCAGTACTTC.

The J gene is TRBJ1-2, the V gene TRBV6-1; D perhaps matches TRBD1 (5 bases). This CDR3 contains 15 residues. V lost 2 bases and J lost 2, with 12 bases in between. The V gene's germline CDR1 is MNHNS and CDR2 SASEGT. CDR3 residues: CASSENTGVNYGYTF. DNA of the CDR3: TGTGCCAGCAGTGAAAATACAGGCGTCAACTATGGCTACACCTTC.

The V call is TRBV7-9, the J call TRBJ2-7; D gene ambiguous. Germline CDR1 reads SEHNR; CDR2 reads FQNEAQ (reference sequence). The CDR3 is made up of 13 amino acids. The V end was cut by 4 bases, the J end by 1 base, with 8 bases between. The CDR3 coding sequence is TGTGCCAGCAGCTCGTCGACTTCCTACGAGCAGTACTTC. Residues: CASSSSTSYEQYF.

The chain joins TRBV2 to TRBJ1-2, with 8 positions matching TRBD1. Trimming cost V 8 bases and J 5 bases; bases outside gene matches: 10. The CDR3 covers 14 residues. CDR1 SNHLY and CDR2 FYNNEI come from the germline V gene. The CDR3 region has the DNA TGTGCCAGCCTCGGGACAGGTCAGGGGTATGGCTACACCTTC. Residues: CASLGTGQGYGYTF. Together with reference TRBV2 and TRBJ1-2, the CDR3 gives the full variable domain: EPEVTQTPSHQVTQMGQEVILRCVPISNHLYFYWYRQILGQKVEFLVSFYNNEISEKSEIFDDQFSVERPDGSNFTLKIRSTKLEDSAMYFCASLGTGQGYGYTFGSGTRLTVV.

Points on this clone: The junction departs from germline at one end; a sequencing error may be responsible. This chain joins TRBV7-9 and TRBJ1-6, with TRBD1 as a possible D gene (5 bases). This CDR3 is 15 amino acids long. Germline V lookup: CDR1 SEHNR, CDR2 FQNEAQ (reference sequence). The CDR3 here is CASSKDTLGDSPLHF. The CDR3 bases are TGTGCCAGCAGCAAGGACACGTTGGGTGATTCACCCCTTCACTTT.

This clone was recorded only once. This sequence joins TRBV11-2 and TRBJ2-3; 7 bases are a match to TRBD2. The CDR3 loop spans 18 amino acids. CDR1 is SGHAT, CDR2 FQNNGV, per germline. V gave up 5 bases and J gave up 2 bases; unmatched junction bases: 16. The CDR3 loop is CASSVPSGIGGDTDTQYF. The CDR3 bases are TGTGCCAGCAGCGTACCCTCTGGGATTGGGGGGGACACAGATACGCAGTATTTT.

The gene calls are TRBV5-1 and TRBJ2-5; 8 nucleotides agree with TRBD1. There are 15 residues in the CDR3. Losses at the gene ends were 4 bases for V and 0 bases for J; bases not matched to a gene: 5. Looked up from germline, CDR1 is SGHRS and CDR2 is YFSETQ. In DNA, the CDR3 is TGCGCCAGCAGCCCCGGGACAGGATACCAAGAGACCCAGTACTTC. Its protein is CASSPGTGYQETQYF.

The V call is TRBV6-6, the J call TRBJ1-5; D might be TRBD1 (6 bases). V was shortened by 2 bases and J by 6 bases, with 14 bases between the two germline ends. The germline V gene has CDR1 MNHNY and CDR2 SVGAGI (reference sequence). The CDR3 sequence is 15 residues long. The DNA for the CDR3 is TGTGCCAGCAGTTACGGCCAGGGGAACACTCAGCCCCAGCATTTT. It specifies CASSYGQGNTQPQHF.

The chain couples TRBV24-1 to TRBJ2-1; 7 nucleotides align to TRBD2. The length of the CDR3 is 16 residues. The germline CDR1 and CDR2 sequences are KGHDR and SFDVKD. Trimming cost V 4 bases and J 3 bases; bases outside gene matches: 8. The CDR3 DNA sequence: TGTGCCACCAGTGACAATACCGGGACTATCTACAATGAGCAGTTCTTC. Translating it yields CATSDNTGTIYNEQFF.

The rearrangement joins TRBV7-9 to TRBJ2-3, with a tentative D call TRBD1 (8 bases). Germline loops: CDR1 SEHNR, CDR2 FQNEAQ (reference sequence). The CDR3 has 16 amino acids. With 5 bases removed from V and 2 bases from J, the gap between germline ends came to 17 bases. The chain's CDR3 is CASSAGGGGLTDTQYF. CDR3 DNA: TGTGCCAGCAGCGCAGGGGGCGGGGGACTCACAGATACGCAGTATTTT.

CDR3 amino acids: CASSLDLFVSSSYNEQFF. The CDR3 region has the DNA TGTGCCAGCAGCTTAGATCTCTTCGTTTCGAGCTCCTACAATGAGCAGTTCTTC. V usage is TRBV11-2 and J usage is TRBJ2-1; D is unclear. The CDR3 is 18 residues long. CDR1 and CDR2 (germline): SGHAT, FQNNGV. Trimming removed 0 bases from V and 0 bases from J, with 15 bases in between.

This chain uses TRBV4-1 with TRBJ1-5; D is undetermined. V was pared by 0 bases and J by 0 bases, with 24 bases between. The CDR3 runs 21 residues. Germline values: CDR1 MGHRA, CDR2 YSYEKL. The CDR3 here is CASSQDLGYPGRAFSNQPQHF. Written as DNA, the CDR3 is TGCGCCAGCAGCCAAGATCTTGGATATCCCGGGAGGGCATTTAGCAATCAGCCCCAGCATTTT.

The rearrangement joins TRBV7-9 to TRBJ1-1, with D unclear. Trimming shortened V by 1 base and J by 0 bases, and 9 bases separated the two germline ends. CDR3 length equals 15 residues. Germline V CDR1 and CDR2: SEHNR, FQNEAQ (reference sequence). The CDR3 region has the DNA TGTGCCAGCAGCTTAGAAGGAGGGATGAACACTGAAGCTTTCTTT. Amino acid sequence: CASSLEGGMNTEAFF.

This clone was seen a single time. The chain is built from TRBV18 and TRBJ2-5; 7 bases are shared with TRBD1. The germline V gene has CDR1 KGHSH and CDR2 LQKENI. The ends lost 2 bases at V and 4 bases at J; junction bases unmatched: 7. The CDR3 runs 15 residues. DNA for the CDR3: TGTGCCAGCTCACCAGAGAGGGGGCTAGGAGAGACCCAGTACTTC. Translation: CASSPERGLGETQYF.

CDR3: CASNPDRVKGNTEAFF. Written as DNA, the CDR3 is TGTGCCAGCAACCCAGACAGGGTAAAGGGGAACACTGAAGCTTTCTTT. This sequence joins TRBV5-4 and TRBJ1-1, with 7 positions matching TRBD1. Germline CDR1 and CDR2: SGHNT and YYREEE (reference sequence). CDR3 length equals 16 residues. V lost 6 bases to trimming and J lost 1 base; unmatched junction nucleotides: 12.

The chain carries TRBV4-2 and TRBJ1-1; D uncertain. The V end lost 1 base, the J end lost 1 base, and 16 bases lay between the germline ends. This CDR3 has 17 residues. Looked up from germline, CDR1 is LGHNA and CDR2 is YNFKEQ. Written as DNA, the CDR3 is TGTGCCAGCAGCCAAGGCCAGTATACAGAGAGGAACACTGAAGCTTTCTTT. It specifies CASSQGQYTERNTEAFF.

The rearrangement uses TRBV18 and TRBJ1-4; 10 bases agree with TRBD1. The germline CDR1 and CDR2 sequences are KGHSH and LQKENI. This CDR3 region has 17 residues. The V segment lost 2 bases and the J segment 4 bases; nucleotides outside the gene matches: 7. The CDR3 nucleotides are TGTGCCAGCTCACCAAAAACCGGGACAGGGGATAATGAAAAACTGTTTTTT. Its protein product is CASSPKTGTGDNEKLFF. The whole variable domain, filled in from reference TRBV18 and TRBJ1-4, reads NAGVMQNPRHLVRRRGQEARLRCSPMKGHSHVYWYRQLPEEGLKFMVYLQKENIIDESGMPKERFSAEFPKEGPSILRIQQVVRGDSAAYFCASSPKTGTGDNEKLFFGSGTQLSVL.

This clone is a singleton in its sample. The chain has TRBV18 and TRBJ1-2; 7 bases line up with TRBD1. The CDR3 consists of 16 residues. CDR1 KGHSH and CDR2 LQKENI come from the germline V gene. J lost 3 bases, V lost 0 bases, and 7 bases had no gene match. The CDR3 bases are TGTGCCAGCTCACCACCGATTGGAGGGGGCGACTATGGCTACACCTTC. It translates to CASSPPIGGGDYGYTF.

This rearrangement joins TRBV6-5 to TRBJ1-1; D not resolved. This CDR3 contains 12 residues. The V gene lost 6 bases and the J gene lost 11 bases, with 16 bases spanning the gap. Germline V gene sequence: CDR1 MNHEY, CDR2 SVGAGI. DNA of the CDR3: TGTGCCAGCAGCCGTGACTCCCATGGGGCTTTCTTT. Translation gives CASSRDSHGAFF.

CDR3 sequence: CASSLGLAGDLSYEQYF. CDR3 sequence (DNA): TGTGCCAGCAGCTTAGGACTAGCGGGGGACCTCTCCTACGAGCAGTACTTC. The chain uses TRBV7-2 and TRBJ2-7; TRBD2 matches at 12 bases. J lost 0 bases, V lost 1 base, and 4 bases had no gene match. Germline CDR1 and CDR2: SGHTA and FQGNSA. The CDR3 is 17 amino acids.

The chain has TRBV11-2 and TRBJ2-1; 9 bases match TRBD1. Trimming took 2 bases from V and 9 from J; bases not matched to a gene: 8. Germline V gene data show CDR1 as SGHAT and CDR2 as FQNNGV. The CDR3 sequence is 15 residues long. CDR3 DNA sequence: TGTGCCAGCAGCTTAAGGACAGGGGTACGTGGTGAGCAGTTCTTC. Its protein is CASSLRTGVRGEQFF. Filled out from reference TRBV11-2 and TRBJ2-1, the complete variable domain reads EAGVAQSPRYKIIEKRQSVAFWCNPISGHATLYWYQQILGQGPKLLIQFQNNGVVDDSQLPKDRFSAERLKGVDSTLKIQPAKLEDSAVYLCASSLRTGVRGEQFFGPGTRLTVL.

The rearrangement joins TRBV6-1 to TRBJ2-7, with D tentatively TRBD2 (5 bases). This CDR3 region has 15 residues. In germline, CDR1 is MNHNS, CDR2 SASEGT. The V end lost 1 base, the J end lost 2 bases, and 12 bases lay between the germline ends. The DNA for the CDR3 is TGTGCCAGCAGTGAAGGGAGGCAGACTACCTACGAGCAGTACTTC. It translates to CASSEGRQTTYEQYF.

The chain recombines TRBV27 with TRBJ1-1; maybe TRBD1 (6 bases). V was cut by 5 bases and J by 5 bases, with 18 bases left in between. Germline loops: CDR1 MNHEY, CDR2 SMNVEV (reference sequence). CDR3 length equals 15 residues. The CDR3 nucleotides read TGTGCCAGCAGTCCGCTTAAGGGGGTCTGGACTGAAGCTTTCTTT. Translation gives CASSPLKGVWTEAFF.

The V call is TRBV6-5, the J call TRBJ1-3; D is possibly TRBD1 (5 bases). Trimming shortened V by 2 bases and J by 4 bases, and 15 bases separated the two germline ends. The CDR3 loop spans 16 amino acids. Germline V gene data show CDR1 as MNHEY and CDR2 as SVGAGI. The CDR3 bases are TGTGCCAGCAGTTACATGGACAAAATCGGAGGAAACACCATATATTTT. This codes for CASSYMDKIGGNTIYF.

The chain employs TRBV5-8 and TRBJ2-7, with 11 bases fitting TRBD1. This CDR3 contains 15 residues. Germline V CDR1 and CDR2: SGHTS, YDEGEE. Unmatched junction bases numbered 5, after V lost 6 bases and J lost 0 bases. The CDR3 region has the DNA TGTGCCAGCAACGCCGGGACAGGGGGCTCCTACGAGCAGTACTTC. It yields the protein CASNAGTGGSYEQYF. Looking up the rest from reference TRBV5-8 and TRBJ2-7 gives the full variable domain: EAGVTQSPTHLIKTRGQQATLRCSPISGHTSVYWYQQALGLGLQFLLWYDEGEERNRGNFPPRFSGRQFPNYSSELNVNALELEDSALYLCASNAGTGGSYEQYFGPGTRLTVT.

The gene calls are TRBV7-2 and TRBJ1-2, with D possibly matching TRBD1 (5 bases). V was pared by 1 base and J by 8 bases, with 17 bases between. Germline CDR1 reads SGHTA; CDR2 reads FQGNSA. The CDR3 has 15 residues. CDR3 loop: CASSLDGRESVGYTF. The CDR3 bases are TGTGCCAGCAGCTTAGATGGCAGGGAAAGTGTCGGCTACACCTTC.